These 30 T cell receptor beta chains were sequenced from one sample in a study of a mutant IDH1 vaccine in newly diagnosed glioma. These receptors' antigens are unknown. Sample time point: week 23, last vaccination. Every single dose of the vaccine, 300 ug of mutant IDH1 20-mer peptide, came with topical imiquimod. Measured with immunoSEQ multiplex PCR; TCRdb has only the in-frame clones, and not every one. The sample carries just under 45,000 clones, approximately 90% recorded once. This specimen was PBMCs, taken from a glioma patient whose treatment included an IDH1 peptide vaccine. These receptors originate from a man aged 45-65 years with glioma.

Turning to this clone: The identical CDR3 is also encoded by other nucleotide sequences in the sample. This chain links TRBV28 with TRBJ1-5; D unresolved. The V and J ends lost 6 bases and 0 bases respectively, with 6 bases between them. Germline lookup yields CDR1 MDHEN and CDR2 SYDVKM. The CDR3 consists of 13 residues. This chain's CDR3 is CASSRDSNQPQHF. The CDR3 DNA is TGTGCCAGCAGCCGCGATAGCAATCAGCCCCAGCATTTT.

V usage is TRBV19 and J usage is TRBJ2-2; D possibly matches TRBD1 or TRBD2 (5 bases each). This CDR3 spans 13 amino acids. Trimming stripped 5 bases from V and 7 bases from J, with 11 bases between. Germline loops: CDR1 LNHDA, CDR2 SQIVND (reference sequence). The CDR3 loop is CASSSGTNGELFF. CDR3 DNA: TGTGCCAGTAGTTCTGGGACGAACGGGGAGCTGTTTTTT.

CDR3 in amino acids: CASTEMGANTGELFF. For the CDR3, the DNA is TGTGCCAGCACCGAGATGGGAGCGAACACCGGGGAGCTGTTTTTT. The genes are TRBV27 and TRBJ2-2; possibly TRBD2 for D (5 bases). The V and J ends lost 7 bases and 0 bases respectively, with 12 bases between them. This CDR3 contains 15 residues. Germline V gene data show CDR1 as MNHEY and CDR2 as SMNVEV (reference sequence).

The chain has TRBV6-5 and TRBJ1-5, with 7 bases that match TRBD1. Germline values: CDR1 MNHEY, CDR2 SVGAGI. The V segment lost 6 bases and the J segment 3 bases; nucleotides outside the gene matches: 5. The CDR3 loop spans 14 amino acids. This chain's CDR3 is CASRRTGDNQPQHF. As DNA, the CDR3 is TGTGCCAGCAGAAGAACAGGGGACAATCAGCCCCAGCATTTT.

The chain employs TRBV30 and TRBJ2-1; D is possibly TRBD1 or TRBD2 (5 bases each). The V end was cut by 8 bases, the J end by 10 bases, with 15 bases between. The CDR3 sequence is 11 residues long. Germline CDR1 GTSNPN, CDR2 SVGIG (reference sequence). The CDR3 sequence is CAHGTRGEQFF. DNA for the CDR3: TGTGCCCACGGAACGAGGGGAGAGCAGTTCTTC.

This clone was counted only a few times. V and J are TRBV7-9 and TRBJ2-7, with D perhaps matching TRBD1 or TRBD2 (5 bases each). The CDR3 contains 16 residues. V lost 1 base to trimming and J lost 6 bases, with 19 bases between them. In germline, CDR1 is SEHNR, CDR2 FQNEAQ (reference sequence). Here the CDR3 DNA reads TGTGCCAGCAGCTTAGGGCGGTTGGGGGAGTGGGGCGAGCAGTACTTC. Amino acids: CASSLGRLGEWGEQYF.

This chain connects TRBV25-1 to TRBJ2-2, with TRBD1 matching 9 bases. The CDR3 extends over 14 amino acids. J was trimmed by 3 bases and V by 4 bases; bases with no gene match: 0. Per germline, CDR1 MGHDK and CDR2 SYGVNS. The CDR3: CASSGTGDTGELFF. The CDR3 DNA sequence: TGTGCCAGCAGTGGGACAGGGGACACCGGGGAGCTGTTTTTT. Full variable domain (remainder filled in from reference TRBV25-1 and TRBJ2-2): EADIYQTPRYLVIGTGKKITLECSQTMGHDKMYWYQQDPGMELHLIHYSYGVNSTEKGDLSSESTVSRIRTEHFPLTLESARPSHTSQYLCASSGTGDTGELFFGEGSRLTVL.

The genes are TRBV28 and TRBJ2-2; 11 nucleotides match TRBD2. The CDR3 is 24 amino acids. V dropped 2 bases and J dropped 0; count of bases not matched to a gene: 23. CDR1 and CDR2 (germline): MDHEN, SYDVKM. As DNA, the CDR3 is TGTGCCAGCAGTTTACCCACTAGCGGGAGTTCCTCCCTCTACTACCAGTCGAACACCGGGGAGCTGTTTTTT. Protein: CASSLPTSGSSSLYYQSNTGELFF.

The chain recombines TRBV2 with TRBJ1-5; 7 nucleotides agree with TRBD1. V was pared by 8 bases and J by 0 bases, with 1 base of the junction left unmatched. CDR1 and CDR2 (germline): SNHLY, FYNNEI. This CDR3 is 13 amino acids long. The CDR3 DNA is TGTGCCAGCGGACAGGATAGCAATCAGCCCCAGCATTTT. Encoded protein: CASGQDSNQPQHF.

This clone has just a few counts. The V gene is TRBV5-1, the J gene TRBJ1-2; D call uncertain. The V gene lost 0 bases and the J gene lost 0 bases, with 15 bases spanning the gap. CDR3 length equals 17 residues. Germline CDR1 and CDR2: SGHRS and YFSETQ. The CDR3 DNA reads TGCGCCAGCAGCTTGGTGTCCGACGACTTAGCTAACTATGGCTACACCTTC. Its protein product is CASSLVSDDLANYGYTF. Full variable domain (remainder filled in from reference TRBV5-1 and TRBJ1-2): KAGVTQTPRYLIKTRGQQVTLSCSPISGHRSVSWYQQTPGQGLQFLFEYFSETQRNKGNFPGRFSGRQFSNSRSEMNVSTLELGDSALYLCASSLVSDDLANYGYTFGSGTRLTVV.

The CDR3 loop reads CASSLDATKGGYEQFF. The DNA of the CDR3 is TGCGCCAGCAGCTTGGATGCGACTAAAGGCGGATATGAGCAGTTCTTC. This chain uses TRBV5-1 with TRBJ2-1, with D possibly TRBD2 on 5 matching bases. Germline-derived CDR1 and CDR2 are SGHRS and YFSETQ. This CDR3 is 16 amino acids long. Trimming pared 0 bases from V and 8 bases from J, leaving 18 bases between.

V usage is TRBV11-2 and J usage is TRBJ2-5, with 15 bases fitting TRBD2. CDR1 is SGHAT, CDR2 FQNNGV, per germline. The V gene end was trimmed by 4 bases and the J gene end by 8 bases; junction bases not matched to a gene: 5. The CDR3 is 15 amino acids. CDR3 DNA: TGTGCCAGCAGCTCCGGGACTAGCGGGGGGTACACCCAGTACTTC. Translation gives CASSSGTSGGYTQYF.

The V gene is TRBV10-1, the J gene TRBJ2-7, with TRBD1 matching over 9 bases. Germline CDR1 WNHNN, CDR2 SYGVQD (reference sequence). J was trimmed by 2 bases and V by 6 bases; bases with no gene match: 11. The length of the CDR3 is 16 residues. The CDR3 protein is CASSGTGTGSPYEQYF. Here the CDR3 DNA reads TGCGCCAGCAGCGGAACAGGGACAGGGAGTCCCTACGAGCAGTACTTC.

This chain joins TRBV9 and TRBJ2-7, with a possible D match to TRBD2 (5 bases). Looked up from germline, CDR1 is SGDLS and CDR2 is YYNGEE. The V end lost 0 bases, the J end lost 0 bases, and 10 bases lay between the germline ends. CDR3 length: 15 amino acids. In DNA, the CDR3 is TGTGCCAGCAGCGTAGGGAGCGGACCCTCCTACGAGCAGTACTTC. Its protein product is CASSVGSGPSYEQYF.

The CDR3 DNA reads TGCGCCAGCAGCCAAGGGGCAGGGGCCTACGAGCAGTACTTC. Translation: CASSQGAGAYEQYF. J is TRBJ2-7 and V is TRBV4-1; perhaps TRBD1 as D (6 bases). The CDR3 runs 14 residues. V was trimmed by 1 base and J by 2 bases, leaving 9 bases between them. Germline assignment: CDR1 MGHRA and CDR2 YSYEKL.

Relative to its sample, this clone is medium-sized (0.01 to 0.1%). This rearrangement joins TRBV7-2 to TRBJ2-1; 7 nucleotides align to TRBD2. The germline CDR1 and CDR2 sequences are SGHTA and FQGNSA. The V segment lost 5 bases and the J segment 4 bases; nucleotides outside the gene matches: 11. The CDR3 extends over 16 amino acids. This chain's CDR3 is CASSLAGRGRYNEQFF. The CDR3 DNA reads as TGTGCCAGCAGCCTCGCGGGGCGGGGGAGATACAATGAGCAGTTCTTC.

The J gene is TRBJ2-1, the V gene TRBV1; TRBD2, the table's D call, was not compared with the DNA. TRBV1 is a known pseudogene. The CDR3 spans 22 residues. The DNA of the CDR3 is TGCACCAGCAGCCAATCGCAATACCTAGCGGGAGGGGGGGGCCCCTTTTACAATGAGCAGTTCTTC. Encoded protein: CTSSQSQYLAGGGGPFYNEQFF.

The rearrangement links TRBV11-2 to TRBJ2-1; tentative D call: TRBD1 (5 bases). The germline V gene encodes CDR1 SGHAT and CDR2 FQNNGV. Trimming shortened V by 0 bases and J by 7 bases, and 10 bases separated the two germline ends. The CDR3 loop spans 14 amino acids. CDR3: CASSLDRTGNEQFF. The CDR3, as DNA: TGTGCCAGCAGCTTAGATCGCACAGGTAATGAGCAGTTCTTC.

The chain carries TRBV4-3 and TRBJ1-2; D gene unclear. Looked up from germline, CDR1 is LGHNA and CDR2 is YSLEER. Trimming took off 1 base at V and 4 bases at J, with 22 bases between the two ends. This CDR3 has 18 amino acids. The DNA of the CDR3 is TGCGCCAGCAGCCAAGCTAAGCTCCCGGGCTCCAATCCCTATGGCTACACCTTC. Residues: CASSQAKLPGSNPYGYTF.

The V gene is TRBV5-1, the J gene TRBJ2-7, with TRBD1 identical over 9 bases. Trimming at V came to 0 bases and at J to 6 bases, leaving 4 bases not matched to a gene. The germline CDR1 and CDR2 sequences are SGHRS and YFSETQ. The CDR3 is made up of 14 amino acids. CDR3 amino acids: CASSLDGTGSEQYF. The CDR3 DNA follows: TGCGCCAGCAGCTTGGATGGGACAGGGAGCGAGCAGTACTTC.

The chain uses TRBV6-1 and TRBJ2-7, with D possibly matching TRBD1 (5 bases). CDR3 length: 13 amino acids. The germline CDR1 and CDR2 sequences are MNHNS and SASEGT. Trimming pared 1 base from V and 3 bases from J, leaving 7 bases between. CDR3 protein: CASSEGRVYEQYF. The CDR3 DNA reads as TGTGCCAGCAGTGAAGGCAGGGTCTACGAGCAGTACTTC.

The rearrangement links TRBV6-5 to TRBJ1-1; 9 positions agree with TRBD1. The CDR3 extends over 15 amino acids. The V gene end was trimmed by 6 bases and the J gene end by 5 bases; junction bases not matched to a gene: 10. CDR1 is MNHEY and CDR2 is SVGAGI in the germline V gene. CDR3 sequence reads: CASSTGGASKTEAFF. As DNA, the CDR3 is TGTGCCAGCAGCACAGGGGGCGCTTCTAAAACTGAAGCTTTCTTT.

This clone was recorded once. CDR3 nucleotide sequence: TGTGCCAGCAGCTTGGCGGCCTACGAGCAGTACTTC. This sequence encodes CASSLAAYEQYF. The chain combines TRBV5-6 with TRBJ2-7; D remains unclear. V was trimmed by 0 bases and J by 2 bases, leaving 3 bases between them. The CDR3 has 12 residues. From germline, CDR1 is SGHDT and CDR2 YYEEEE.

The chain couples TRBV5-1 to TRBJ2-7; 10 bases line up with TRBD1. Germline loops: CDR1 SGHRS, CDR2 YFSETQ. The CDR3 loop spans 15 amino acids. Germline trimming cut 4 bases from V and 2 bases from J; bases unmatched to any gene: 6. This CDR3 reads CASSPRTGGAYEQYF. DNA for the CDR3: TGCGCCAGCAGCCCCAGGACAGGGGGGGCCTACGAGCAGTACTTC. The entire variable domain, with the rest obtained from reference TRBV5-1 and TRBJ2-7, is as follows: KAGVTQTPRYLIKTRGQQVTLSCSPISGHRSVSWYQQTPGQGLQFLFEYFSETQRNKGNFPGRFSGRQFSNSRSEMNVSTLELGDSALYLCASSPRTGGAYEQYFGPGTRLTVT.

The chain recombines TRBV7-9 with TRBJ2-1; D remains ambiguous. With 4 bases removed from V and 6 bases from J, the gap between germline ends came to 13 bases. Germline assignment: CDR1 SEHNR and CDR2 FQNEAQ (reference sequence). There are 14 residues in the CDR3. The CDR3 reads CASSSLVETNEQFF. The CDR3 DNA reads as TGTGCCAGCAGCTCGTTGGTCGAGACCAATGAGCAGTTCTTC.

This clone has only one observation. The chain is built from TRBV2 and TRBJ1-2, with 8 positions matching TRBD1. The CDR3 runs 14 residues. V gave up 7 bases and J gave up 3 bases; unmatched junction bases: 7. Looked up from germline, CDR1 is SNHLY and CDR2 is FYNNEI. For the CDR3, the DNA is TGTGCCAGCAACTTGGACAGGGTGGACTATGGCTACACCTTC. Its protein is CASNLDRVDYGYTF.

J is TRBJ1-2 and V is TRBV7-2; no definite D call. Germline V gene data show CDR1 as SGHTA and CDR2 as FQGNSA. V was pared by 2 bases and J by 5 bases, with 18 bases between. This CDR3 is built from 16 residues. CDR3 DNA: TGTGCCAGCAGCTTAACGGCCGCGTCGACGTCGTATGGCTACACCTTC. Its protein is CASSLTAASTSYGYTF.

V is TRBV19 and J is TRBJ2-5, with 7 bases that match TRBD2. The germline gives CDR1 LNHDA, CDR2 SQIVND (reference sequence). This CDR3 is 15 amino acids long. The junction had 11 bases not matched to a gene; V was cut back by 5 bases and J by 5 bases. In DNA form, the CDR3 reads TGTGCCAGTAGTGATGGGGGGGGAAGCAGGGAGACCCAGTACTTC. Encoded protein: CASSDGGGSRETQYF.

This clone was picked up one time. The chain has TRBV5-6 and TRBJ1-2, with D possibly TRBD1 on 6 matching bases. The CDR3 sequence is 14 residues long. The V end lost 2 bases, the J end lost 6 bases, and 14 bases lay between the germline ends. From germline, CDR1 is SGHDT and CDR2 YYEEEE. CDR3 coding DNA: TGTGCCAGCAGCTTAGGGGGACCAAGAGATGGCTACACCTTC. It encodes CASSLGGPRDGYTF.

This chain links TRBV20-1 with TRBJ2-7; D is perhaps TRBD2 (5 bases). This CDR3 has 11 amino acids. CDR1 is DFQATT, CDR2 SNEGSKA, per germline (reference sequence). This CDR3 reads CSAGDSYEQYF. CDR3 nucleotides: TGCAGCGCCGGGGACTCCTACGAGCAGTACTTC.